Each of the 18 T cell receptor beta chains below was sequenced from the same sample in a study of beta chain features in type 1 diabetes. As every portion of the isolated RNA was reverse transcribed, the sequencing read expressed TCRB transcripts. Sequenced by immunoSEQ multiplex PCR; TCRdb stores in-frame clones only, minus some. This table holds around 450,000 clones, more than 9.5% found once. Material: naive CD4+ T cells from blood. All receptors come from a woman between 18 and 29 years old in good health.

This clone turned up a few times. The rearrangement links TRBV7-9 to TRBJ2-3; D is unresolved. The CDR3 totals 14 residues. CDR1 is SEHNR and CDR2 is FQNEAQ in the germline V gene (reference sequence). Trimming removed 4 bases from V and 0 bases from J, with 8 bases in between. The CDR3 region is CASSYAESTDTQYF. The CDR3 DNA sequence: TGTGCCAGCAGCTATGCAGAGAGCACAGATACGCAGTATTTT. The entire variable domain, with the rest obtained from reference TRBV7-9 and TRBJ2-3, is as follows: DTGVSQNPRHKITKRGQNVTFRCDPISEHNRLYWYRQTLGQGPEFLTYFQNEAQLEKSRLLSDRFSAERPKGSFSTLEIQRTEQGDSAMYLCASSYAESTDTQYFGPGTRLTVL.

In its sample, this clone was seen a few times. The V and J genes are TRBV6-6 and TRBJ2-1; 8 bases line up with TRBD1. V shed 7 bases, J shed 6 bases, and the junction held 14 bases outside the gene matches. The length of the CDR3 is 16 residues. Per the germline V gene, CDR1 is MNHNY and CDR2 is SVGAGI (reference sequence). CDR3 amino acids: CASKTAKGQGSNEQFF. CDR3 nucleotides: TGTGCCAGCAAAACGGCCAAAGGACAGGGCTCCAATGAGCAGTTCTTC.

In the case of this clone: The junction shows a germline mismatch at one end, possibly a read error. The J gene is TRBJ1-1, the V gene TRBV11-2; no definite D call. From germline, CDR1 is SGHAT and CDR2 FQNNGV. The CDR3 contains 17 residues. The CDR3 spells CASTLLIGRLENTEAFF. The CDR3 bases are TGTGCCAGCACCTTACTCATTGGGCGGCTTGAGAACACTGAAGCTTTCTTT.

This rearrangement joins TRBV6-6 to TRBJ2-3; D call uncertain. The CDR3 is 13 amino acids. Between the trimmed V and J ends, which lost 2 bases and 6 bases, there was a span of 9 bases. Germline CDR1 reads MNHNY; CDR2 reads SVGAGI (reference sequence). This CDR3 is CASSYPPGDTQYF. CDR3 bases: TGTGCCAGCAGTTACCCCCCCGGTGATACGCAGTATTTT.

This chain links TRBV6-1 with TRBJ2-7, with TRBD1 matching over 8 bases. J lost 4 bases, V lost 4 bases, and 9 bases had no gene match. Germline V gene data show CDR1 as MNHNS and CDR2 as SASEGT. CDR3 size: 15 residues. CDR3 loop: CASSGTGTGFYEQYF. In nucleotides, the CDR3 is TGTGCCAGCAGTGGAACCGGGACAGGCTTTTACGAGCAGTACTTC.

This clone was seen only a few times. The rearrangement uses TRBV7-2 and TRBJ2-1, with 7 bases lining up with TRBD2. V dropped 3 bases and J dropped 7; count of bases not matched to a gene: 6. The germline V gene has CDR1 SGHTA and CDR2 FQGNSA. The CDR3 extends over 14 amino acids. The DNA of the CDR3 is TGTGCCAGCAGCTTTCGCGGGAGATCGAATGAGCAGTTCTTC. The encoded protein is CASSFRGRSNEQFF.

Worth noting for this clone: The sample contains more than one DNA sequence encoding this CDR3. The V call is TRBV20-1, the J call TRBJ1-1; possibly TRBD1 for D (6 bases). Germline CDR1 is DFQATT and CDR2 is SNEGSKA (reference sequence). The CDR3 length is 11 residues. V was trimmed by 3 bases and J by 5 bases, leaving 7 bases between them. The CDR3 nucleotides read TGCAGTGCTAGTAGGGGGACTGAAGCTTTCTTT. This translates into CSASRGTEAFF.

This clone showed up just a few times. The gene calls are TRBV7-3 and TRBJ2-7; TRBD2 agrees at 7 bases. Trimming took 2 bases from V and 3 from J; bases not matched to a gene: 4. From germline, CDR1 is SGHTA and CDR2 FQGTGA. The CDR3 has 14 amino acids. CDR3 DNA: TGTGCCAGCAGCTTAGGTCCTAGCGGCTACGAGCAGTACTTC. Its protein is CASSLGPSGYEQYF.

The chain recombines TRBV29-1 with TRBJ1-2; D ambiguous. CDR1 and CDR2 from the germline V gene are SQVTM and ANQGSEA. Trimming shortened V by 2 bases and J by 4 bases, and 20 bases separated the two germline ends. This CDR3 comprises 16 residues. Here the CDR3 reads CSVEYPYGTNRYGYTF. The CDR3 nucleotides are TGCAGCGTTGAATACCCCTACGGTACAAACCGCTATGGCTACACCTTC.

This clone was observed a handful of times. The chain uses TRBV14 and TRBJ2-1, with D perhaps TRBD2 (5 bases). Germline V CDR1 and CDR2: SGHDN, FVKESK. The CDR3 runs to 13 residues. Between the trimmed V and J ends, which lost 0 bases and 6 bases, there was a span of 6 bases. CDR3 DNA: TGTGCCAGCAGCCAAGATCGGGGCAATGAGCAGTTCTTC. Translated: CASSQDRGNEQFF.

This clone has a handful of counts. The chain links TRBV7-9 to TRBJ2-3; D is unclear. The V gene lost 8 bases and the J gene lost 2 bases, with 14 bases spanning the gap. Germline V lookup: CDR1 SEHNR, CDR2 FQNEAQ (reference sequence). This CDR3 comprises 14 residues. CDR3 DNA: TGTGCCAGCGTGGCTTTAGGTCACACAGATACGCAGTATTTT. Protein product: CASVALGHTDTQYF.

The gene calls are TRBV29-1 and TRBJ2-1, with 10 bases aligning to TRBD2. V shed 2 bases, J shed 3 bases, and the junction held 16 bases outside the gene matches. The CDR3 extends over 19 amino acids. The germline V gene encodes CDR1 SQVTM and CDR2 ANQGSEA. The CDR3 DNA reads as TGCAGCGTTGAAAAACTGGCGGCTCTAGCGGGGGATTTCTACAATGAGCAGTTCTTC. Protein product: CSVEKLAALAGDFYNEQFF.

A few counts support this clone. The chain joins TRBV30 to TRBJ2-1, with 9 positions matching TRBD1. CDR1 is GTSNPN, CDR2 SVGIG, per germline (reference sequence). The CDR3 sequence is 14 residues long. V lost 0 bases and J lost 8; bases outside the gene matches: 5. The CDR3 DNA is TGTGCCTGGAGTGTAACAGGGGGCATCTATGAGCAGTTCTTC. Translation: CAWSVTGGIYEQFF. The full variable domain, rest sourced from reference TRBV30 and TRBJ2-1, is SQTIHQWPATLVQPVGSPLSLECTVEGTSNPNLYWYRQAAGRGLQLLFYSVGIGQISSEVPQNLSASRPQDRQFILSSKKLLLSDSGFYLCAWSVTGGIYEQFFGPGTRLTVL.

This clone occurred a few times. The chain combines TRBV6-5 with TRBJ1-4, with TRBD1 matching 8 bases. This CDR3 comprises 14 residues. CDR1 is MNHEY and CDR2 is SVGAGI in the germline V gene. Trimming cost V 6 bases and J 8 bases; bases outside gene matches: 8. The CDR3 sequence is CASSETGVKEKLFF. The CDR3 DNA reads TGTGCCAGCAGCGAGACAGGGGTTAAGGAAAAACTGTTTTTT.

This clone was seen more than once but under ten times. This chain links TRBV7-2 with TRBJ1-3; no clear D. Germline lookup yields CDR1 SGHTA and CDR2 FQGNSA. There are 13 residues in the CDR3. V lost 6 bases, J lost 0 bases, and 6 bases lay in between. CDR3 loop: CASRLSSGNTIYF. The CDR3, as DNA: TGTGCCAGCAGGCTGAGCTCTGGAAACACCATATATTTT.

V and J are TRBV2 and TRBJ2-5, with a tentative D call TRBD1 (5 bases). Germline CDR1 and CDR2: SNHLY and FYNNEI. The V gene lost 6 bases and the J gene lost 0 bases, with 5 bases spanning the gap. CDR3 length: 12 amino acids. The CDR3 DNA reads as TGTGCCAGCAGGGACAACCAAGAGACCCAGTACTTC. This encodes CASRDNQETQYF.

This clone was counted a few times. This chain uses TRBV7-9 with TRBJ2-4; 10 nucleotides align to TRBD1. In germline, CDR1 is SEHNR, CDR2 FQNEAQ (reference sequence). The CDR3 is 15 residues long. V was clipped by 5 bases and J by 7 bases; unmatched bases: 8. The CDR3 coding sequence is TGTGCCAGCAGCCCCTGGGGACAGGGGTTGAACATTCAGTACTTC. The encoded protein is CASSPWGQGLNIQYF. Based on the CDR3 plus reference TRBV7-9 and TRBJ2-4, the full variable domain is DTGVSQNPRHKITKRGQNVTFRCDPISEHNRLYWYRQTLGQGPEFLTYFQNEAQLEKSRLLSDRFSAERPKGSFSTLEIQRTEQGDSAMYLCASSPWGQGLNIQYFGAGTRLSVL.

This clone has just a few counts. Other DNA sequences in the same sample also yield this CDR3. The chain links TRBV7-2 to TRBJ2-1; D is uncertain. Germline assignment: CDR1 SGHTA and CDR2 FQGNSA. The CDR3 sequence is 13 residues long. Trimming removed 4 bases at V and 3 bases at J, with 7 bases between. The CDR3 protein is CASSSRSYNEQFF. The CDR3 DNA sequence: TGTGCCAGCAGCTCTCGAAGCTACAATGAGCAGTTCTTC.